This TCR beta chain was identified during a study of early T cells in non-severe SARS-CoV-2 infection. The germline gives CDR1 SGHNT, CDR2 YYREEE (reference sequence). With 4 bases removed from V and 3 bases from J, the gap between germline ends came to 10 bases. The CDR3 runs 13 residues. From the 5' RACE reads, TCRdb called clonotypes with MiXCR, one entry per CDR3 protein. This sample has some 58,000 distinct CDR3 sequences, with about 11% found just once. The receptor's source is an adult who was a healthcare worker with PCR-confirmed SARS-CoV-2 infection or an uninfected control (not recorded which). Specimen: whole blood, collected at baseline. This chain joins TRBV5-4 and TRBJ2-5; no clear D gene. CDR3 nucleotides: TGTGCCAGCAGCCCCGACTCAAAAGAGACCCAGTACTTC. It yields the protein CASSPDSKETQYF. The full variable domain, in which reference TRBV5-4 and TRBJ2-5 provide the parts outside the CDR3, is ETGVTQSPTHLIKTRGQQVTLRCSSQSGHNTVSWYQQALGQGPQFIFQYYREEENGRGNFPPRFSGLQFPNYSSELNVNALELDDSALYLCASSPDSKETQYFGPGTRLLVL.